These T cell receptor beta chains were read from a single sample in a study of CD8 T cells in Susac syndrome. TCRdb re-analysed the immunoSEQ multiplex PCR reads in MiXCR, keeping a single row per CDR3 protein. The profile shows about 240,000 distinct CDR3 sequences, almost 97% of them singletons. Sequenced material: CD4+ T cells from PBMCs. All receptors derive from a human donor with Susac syndrome. The CDR3 runs from the conserved cysteine through the conserved F or W. The D gene is left open where the match is weak. The size of a clone is reported for some rows only, either as once, few or many, or as a class for expanded clones.

d_gene	v_gene	j_gene	abundance	CDR3nt	CDR3aa
TRBD2	TRBV12-3/TRBV12-4	TRBJ2-1	NA	TGTGCCAGCAGTCTGTATCGGCCTAGCGGGAGCTACAATGAGCAGTTCTTC	CASSLYRPSGSYNEQFF
NA	TRBV4-1	TRBJ2-3	NA	TGCGCCAGCAGCCAAGAAGGCCTCGGGAGCACAGATACGCAGTATTTT	CASSQEGLGSTDTQYF
NA	TRBV28	TRBJ2-7	NA	TGTGCCAGCAGTTTGGCTCGTTCCGGTTCCTACGAGCAGTACTTC	CASSLARSGSYEQYF
NA	TRBV20-1	TRBJ2-2	NA	TGCAGTGCTAGCCGGCAGGCAACCGGGGAGCTGTTTTTT	CSASRQATGELFF
NA	TRBV11-2	TRBJ2-5	NA	TGTGCCAGCAGCCCCACAGGACGGGTTGAGACCCAGTACTTC	CASSPTGRVETQYF
TRBD2	TRBV20-1	TRBJ2-7	NA	TGCAGTGCTAGAGTATCGAGCGGGAGCAACGAGCAGTACTTC	CSARVSSGSNEQYF
NA	TRBV10-1	TRBJ2-7	NA	TGCGCCAGCAGTGAGGGGGTCGCCTACGAGCAGTACTTC	CASSEGVAYEQYF
TRBD1	TRBV7-2	TRBJ1-2	NA	TGTGCCAGCAGCTTAGTGGGAGGGGGCGGTGGCTACACCTTC	CASSLVGGGGGYTF
NA	TRBV29-1	TRBJ2-1	NA	TGCAGCGTTGGCCAATTAGGACTACCGGTCAACAATGAGCAGTTCTTC	CSVGQLGLPVNNEQFF
TRBD2	TRBV11-1	TRBJ2-1	NA	TGTGCCAGCAGCTTAGCCGGGAGGAGATACAATGAGCAGTTCTTC	CASSLAGRRYNEQFF
TRBD2	TRBV7-2	TRBJ2-7	NA	TGTGCCAGCAGCACGCCGGCGGGAGAGAAGGGGCAGTACTTC	CASSTPAGEKGQYF
NA	TRBV29-1	TRBJ1-5	NA	TGCAGCGTGGGCTGGGGACAAAAGAATCAGCCCCAGCATTTT	CSVGWGQKNQPQHF
NA	TRBV18	TRBJ2-2	NA	TGTGCCAGCTCACCACAAGCAGCGAACACCGGGGAGCTGTTTTTT	CASSPQAANTGELFF
NA	TRBV6-2/TRBV6-3	TRBJ2-4	NA	TGTGCCAGCTCCCAAGGAGCCCAAAACATTCAGTACTTC	CASSQGAQNIQYF
TRBD2	TRBV4-1	TRBJ2-1	once	TGCGCCAGCAGCCAAGTTGGGACTAGCGGGAGGAATAATGAGCAGTTCTTC	CASSQVGTSGRNNEQFF
NA	TRBV7-3	TRBJ2-1	once	TGTGCCAGCAGCTTAGCTGGAACTAGCCACGTAAATGAGCAGTTCTTC	CASSLAGTSHVNEQFF
NA	TRBV7-9	TRBJ1-3	NA	TGTGCCAGCAGCTTACAAGGGATTTCTGGAAACACCATATATTTT	CASSLQGISGNTIYF
NA	TRBV20-1	TRBJ2-1	once	TGCAGTGCTCGTTTCAAATGGACTCCCTCGGGGAGCAATGAGCAGTTCTTC	CSARFKWTPSGSNEQFF
NA	TRBV18	TRBJ2-7	NA	TGTGCCAGCTCACCACCGACCAGGGTCGAGCAGTACTTC	CASSPPTRVEQYF
NA	TRBV24-1	TRBJ2-4	once	TGTGCCACCAGTGAGTCCGTGAACGGCCACATTCAGTACTTC	CATSESVNGHIQYF
TRBD2	TRBV9	TRBJ2-1	NA	TGTGCCAGCAGCCCAGCGGGAGCTGGATCCTACAATGAGCAGTTCTTC	CASSPAGAGSYNEQFF
NA	TRBV7-9	TRBJ2-4	NA	TGTGCCAGCAGCTTAGAGAGGAGGGAGCTAGCCAAAAACATTCAGTACTTC	CASSLERRELAKNIQYF
TRBD1	TRBV14	TRBJ2-1	once	TGTGCCAGCAGCCGATTCCAGGGGGATATTAACAATGAGCAGTTCTTC	CASSRFQGDINNEQFF
NA	TRBV6-6	TRBJ2-7	NA	TGTGCCAGCAGTTACGGGCGGGGCCTCGGGAACGAGCAGTACTTC	CASSYGRGLGNEQYF
TRBD2	TRBV7-9	TRBJ2-3	NA	TGTGCCAGCAGCTCAGGACTAGCGAGCACAGATACGCAGTATTTT	CASSSGLASTDTQYF
TRBD1	TRBV20-1	TRBJ2-7	NA	TGCAGTGCTAGGGACAGGGTGCTTAGCTACGAGCAGTACTTC	CSARDRVLSYEQYF
NA	TRBV7-7	TRBJ2-3	NA	TGTGCTAGCAGCTTAGGGGTAGGGGCTGGAGATACGCAGTATTTT	CASSLGVGAGDTQYF